This T cell receptor (beta chain) was identified in a study of CD8 T cells in Susac syndrome. Study-wide findings and caveats: The authors acknowledged that their TCR sequencing and HLA analysis involved a relatively small number of individuals.

Reverse transcription of about 0.45 to 1 ug RNA was performed with random hexamers. The authors amplified TCR beta CDR3 across 54 Vbeta and 13 Jbeta using immunoSEQ multiplex PCR. In TCRdb, the immunoSEQ multiplex PCR reads were re-called with MiXCR into one record per CDR3 protein. Altogether some 120,000 distinct CDR3 sequences are present, roughly 92% being singletons, with the ten largest covering approximately 0.12%. With regard to this clonotype: Its antigen remains unidentified.

Sequencing targeted TCR beta in T cells from blood (CD8+ and CD4+). Healthy donors served as the controls. They were matched for age and sex. Germline V gene sequence: CDR1 SGHAT, CDR2 FQDESV (reference sequence). CDR3 length equals 20 residues. V lost 1 base and J 2 bases, leaving 21 bases between the germline ends. This sequence originates from a human donor in good health. The chain links TRBV11-1 to TRBJ2-6; D possibly corresponds to TRBD1 (5 bases). The sample comprised CD8+ T cells from PBMCs. Written as DNA, the CDR3 is TGTGCCAGCAGCTTAGGAAGAGTGGGCAGGGAATACGCTGGGGCCAACGTCCTGACTTTC. Translation gives CASSLGRVGREYAGANVLTF.